This paragraph reports one T cell receptor (beta chain). This specimen belongs to a study of Ad26.COV2.S vaccination and SARS-CoV-2 variants. Generated by immunoSEQ multiplex PCR, the TCRdb table keeps only in-frame clones and is missing some. Found here are under 550,000 clones, about nine tenths of them singletons; the top ten hold 9% to 15%. Treatment noted: roughly 18 received Ad26.COV2.S at low or high dose, single or two shots; about 5 received placebo; per-sample allocation not given. Collection of samples fell on day 63 after the first vaccine or placebo injection. The germline gives CDR1 GTSNPN, CDR2 SVGIG (reference sequence). Trimming took 5 bases from V and 4 from J; bases not matched to a gene: 8. This CDR3 spans 14 amino acids.

The source is a person aged 18-60 years who received the Ad26.COV2.S COVID-19 vaccine or a placebo. Sequences were derived from peripheral blood, sampled in a trial of Ad26.COV2.S vaccine versus placebo. V and J are TRBV30 and TRBJ1-3; 7 bases fit TRBD1. The CDR3, as DNA: TGTGCCTGGGTGGATAGGGGGCGCGGAAACACCATATATTTT. It encodes CAWVDRGRGNTIYF.